The 24 T cell receptor beta chains listed next were all sequenced from one sample in a study of cytomegalovirus exposure and HLA in healthy donors (dated by TCRdb to the late 2010s). Receptor amplification or capture employed the immunoSEQ multiplex PCR assay. The multiplex PCR relied on a mix of 60 forward primers for TCR Vbeta segments and 13 reverse primers for TCR Jbeta segments. Held by TCRdb, this immuneACCESS table contains in-frame sequences only and omits some clones. Under half of the omission traces to an unresolved V gene where checked; the cause of the rest is unknown. The sample records about 200,000 clones, roughly 77% of which are singletons. The top ten hold roughly 0.4% of the sample. Sequences were obtained from PBMCs. The source is a male donor in good health and CMV-seropositive.

The chain combines TRBV19 with TRBJ1-3; D is perhaps TRBD1 (6 bases). This CDR3 has 19 residues. In germline, CDR1 is LNHDA, CDR2 SQIVND (reference sequence). CDR3 nucleotide sequence: TGTGCGAGCGGGGGACGAAAGGACAGTAGCCTCATCTCTGGAAACACCATATATTTT. This gives the protein CASGGRKDSSLISGNTIYF.

The CDR3 is CASSLDRNLGYTF. The CDR3 nucleotides are TGTGCCAGCAGCTTGGACAGGAATCTAGGCTACACCTTC. This chain uses TRBV5-4 with TRBJ1-2; D possibly corresponds to TRBD1 (5 bases). The CDR3 length is 13 residues. Germline loops: CDR1 SGHNT, CDR2 YYREEE (reference sequence). V was trimmed by 0 bases and J by 8 bases, leaving 11 bases between them.

The chain combines TRBV5-4 with TRBJ2-3, with a tentative D call TRBD2 (7 bases). This CDR3 has 16 amino acids. Per the germline V gene, CDR1 is SGHNT and CDR2 is YYREEE (reference sequence). The V gene lost 0 bases and the J gene lost 4 bases, with 15 bases spanning the gap. The CDR3 DNA reads as TGTGCCAGCAGCTTGGGTAGGGGAGGGGGGCCAGATACGCAGTATTTT. It specifies CASSLGRGGGPDTQYF.

The V and J genes are TRBV27 and TRBJ1-6; 9 bases line up with TRBD1. The V and J ends lost 5 bases and 7 bases, in that order; junction bases with no gene match: 3. This CDR3 spans 14 amino acids. The germline V gene has CDR1 MNHEY and CDR2 SMNVEV (reference sequence). The chain's CDR3 is CASSVGTGNSPLHF. The CDR3 nucleotides read TGTGCCAGCAGTGTCGGGACAGGGAATTCACCCCTCCACTTT.

The chain links TRBV4-2 to TRBJ1-4; 8 positions match TRBD1. This CDR3 spans 17 amino acids. CDR1 and CDR2 from the germline V gene are LGHNA and YNFKEQ. Unmatched junction bases numbered 13, after V lost 3 bases and J lost 7 bases. The CDR3 region is CASSHATLDRASEKLFF. As DNA, the CDR3 is TGTGCCAGCAGCCATGCCACTTTGGACAGGGCGAGTGAAAAACTGTTTTTT.

The count of this clone is one. V gene TRBV25-1 combines with J gene TRBJ1-1; maybe TRBD1 (6 bases). The germline V gene encodes CDR1 MGHDK and CDR2 SYGVNS. The CDR3 is 14 amino acids. Trimming pared 3 bases from V and 4 bases from J, leaving 12 bases between. CDR3 sequence: CASSDPGTITEAFF. Written as DNA, the CDR3 is TGTGCCAGCAGTGATCCCGGGACAATCACTGAAGCTTTCTTT.

The rearrangement links TRBV19 to TRBJ1-3; D not resolved. The CDR3 has 17 residues. Trimming cost V 7 bases and J 0 bases, with 19 bases left between them. Germline V gene data show CDR1 as LNHDA and CDR2 as SQIVND (reference sequence). CDR3 sequence reads: CASKERHKSFSGNTIYF. The CDR3 DNA reads TGTGCCAGTAAGGAGCGCCACAAGTCTTTCTCTGGAAACACCATATATTTT.

The table lists this clone with a count of one. The rearrangement uses TRBV7-3 and TRBJ1-3; D gene ambiguous. In germline, CDR1 is SGHTA, CDR2 FQGTGA. V was trimmed by 1 base and J by 4 bases, leaving 11 bases between them. The CDR3 spans 15 residues. Here the CDR3 DNA reads TGTGCCAGCAGCTTAAGTCCAGCCGGGGGAAACACCATATATTTT. Residues: CASSLSPAGGNTIYF.

The rearrangement uses TRBV5-4 and TRBJ2-3; D unclear. The CDR3 length is 14 residues. The germline V gene has CDR1 SGHNT and CDR2 YYREEE (reference sequence). The V and J ends lost 6 bases and 0 bases respectively, with 11 bases between them. CDR3 loop: CASKAVSSTDTQYF. The CDR3 nucleotides read TGTGCCAGCAAGGCGGTCTCGAGCACAGATACGCAGTATTTT. The full variable domain, in which reference TRBV5-4 and TRBJ2-3 provide the parts outside the CDR3, is ETGVTQSPTHLIKTRGQQVTLRCSSQSGHNTVSWYQQALGQGPQFIFQYYREEENGRGNFPPRFSGLQFPNYSSELNVNALELDDSALYLCASKAVSSTDTQYFGPGTRLTVL.

The chain employs TRBV4-3 and TRBJ1-4, with TRBD1 as a possible D gene (6 bases). CDR3 length: 14 amino acids. Trimming took 1 base from V and 9 from J, leaving 12 bases between them. From germline, CDR1 is LGHNA and CDR2 YSLEER. DNA for the CDR3: TGCGCCAGCAGCCAAGTCAGGGACAACCAAAAACTGTTTTTT. Translating it yields CASSQVRDNQKLFF.

This clone was picked up one time. CDR3 sequence: CASSPLARGGTGELFF. DNA of the CDR3: TGTGCCAGCAGTCCACTAGCGAGAGGGGGCACCGGGGAGCTGTTTTTT. V gene TRBV6-6 combines with J gene TRBJ2-2, with D possibly being TRBD2 (7 bases). Germline V gene lookup returns CDR1 MNHNY and CDR2 SVGAGI (reference sequence). V was clipped by 5 bases and J by 4 bases, with 17 bases between them. The CDR3 has 16 amino acids.

The chain links TRBV4-3 to TRBJ1-4; 8 nucleotides line up with TRBD1. The CDR3 totals 13 residues. Germline values: CDR1 LGHNA, CDR2 YSLEER. Unmatched junction bases numbered 0, after V lost 3 bases and J lost 6 bases. The CDR3 protein is CASSQDRDEKLFF. The CDR3 nucleotides read TGCGCCAGCAGCCAGGACAGGGATGAAAAACTGTTTTTT.

The rearrangement links TRBV7-7 to TRBJ2-3; D uncertain. CDR3 length: 13 residues. In germline, CDR1 is SSHAT, CDR2 FNYEAQ (reference sequence). The germline V and J ends were trimmed by 3 bases and 0 bases, with 4 bases remaining between them. CDR3: CASSFSSTDTQYF. In DNA form, the CDR3 reads TGTGCCAGCAGCTTCTCTAGCACAGATACGCAGTATTTT.

The rearrangement links TRBV4-3 to TRBJ2-1; 8 bases match TRBD2. CDR3 length: 17 residues. Germline-derived CDR1 and CDR2 are LGHNA and YSLEER. Unmatched junction bases numbered 9, after V lost 0 bases and J lost 5 bases. In DNA, the CDR3 is TGCGCCAGCAGCCAAGACCCCGGGCGGGGGGCCCACAATGAGCAGTTCTTC. Its translation is CASSQDPGRGAHNEQFF.

The chain has TRBV10-3 and TRBJ1-6, with D possibly matching TRBD1 (5 bases). V gave up 0 bases and J gave up 4 bases, with 10 bases separating them. Germline-derived CDR1 and CDR2 are ENHRY and SYGVKD. The CDR3 runs 16 residues. CDR3 coding DNA: TGTGCCATCAGTGAGTCGACGACAGCTTATAATTCACCCCTCCACTTT. Translated: CAISESTTAYNSPLHF.

In this sample, this clone turned up a few times. The rearrangement links TRBV7-2 to TRBJ1-2, with TRBD1 matching 9 bases. The V gene's germline CDR1 is SGHTA and CDR2 FQGNSA. The CDR3 has 13 amino acids. V lost 8 bases, J lost 0 bases, and 1 base stayed unmatched. The CDR3 DNA reads as TGTGCCAGCGGGACAGGGACTAACTATGGCTACACCTTC. Translating it yields CASGTGTNYGYTF.

V gene TRBV9 combines with J gene TRBJ2-5, with 10 bases that match TRBD2. The V segment lost 0 bases and the J segment 7 bases; nucleotides outside the gene matches: 12. The CDR3 runs 17 residues. CDR1 is SGDLS, CDR2 YYNGEE, per germline. The CDR3 nucleotides are TGTGCCAGCAGCGTAGCTGAGACTAGCGGGTATTCCGGGACCCAGTACTTC. It yields the protein CASSVAETSGYSGTQYF.

V is TRBV5-4 and J is TRBJ2-1; 8 nucleotides match TRBD1. Trimming cost V 6 bases and J 9 bases; bases outside gene matches: 14. Germline CDR1 SGHNT, CDR2 YYREEE (reference sequence). The CDR3 has 15 residues. The CDR3 is CASTLGQGTECEQFF. The CDR3 DNA follows: TGTGCCAGCACCCTAGGACAGGGAACCGAATGTGAGCAGTTCTTC.

The chain carries TRBV5-1 and TRBJ2-2; 12 bases map to TRBD2. The V and J ends lost 4 bases and 4 bases, in that order; junction bases with no gene match: 2. This CDR3 has 15 amino acids. Germline lookup yields CDR1 SGHRS and CDR2 YFSETQ. The CDR3 loop is CASSPTSGSTGELFF. The CDR3 DNA is TGCGCCAGCAGCCCGACTAGCGGGAGCACCGGGGAGCTGTTTTTT.

The J gene is TRBJ1-2, the V gene TRBV6-4; D is undetermined. The V and J ends lost 8 bases and 1 base respectively, with 14 bases between them. From germline, CDR1 is MRHNA and CDR2 SNTAGT. There are 14 residues in the CDR3. This chain's CDR3 is CASYRPLRNYGYTF. The CDR3 nucleotides read TGTGCCAGCTATCGTCCTCTCCGTAACTATGGCTACACCTTC.

This chain joins TRBV5-4 and TRBJ2-1, with D possibly being TRBD2 (6 bases). V was shortened by 0 bases and J by 7 bases, with 11 bases between the two germline ends. The CDR3 loop spans 14 amino acids. CDR1 is SGHNT and CDR2 is YYREEE in the germline V gene (reference sequence). The CDR3 region is CASSLAPRGNEQFF. CDR3 coding DNA: TGTGCCAGCAGCTTGGCCCCCCGGGGGAATGAGCAGTTCTTC.

The V call is TRBV19, the J call TRBJ1-4; no clear D gene. This CDR3 is built from 15 residues. The V gene lost 6 bases and the J gene lost 8 bases, with 19 bases spanning the gap. Germline V CDR1 and CDR2: LNHDA, SQIVND (reference sequence). The CDR3 nucleotides are TGTGCCAGTAGCGCTCCCCCCGATGTGGGCGAAAAACTGTTTTTT. This translates into CASSAPPDVGEKLFF.

This rearrangement joins TRBV27 to TRBJ2-6, with D possibly TRBD2 on 5 matching bases. Per the germline V gene, CDR1 is MNHEY and CDR2 is SMNVEV (reference sequence). V was trimmed by 4 bases and J by 0 bases, leaving 13 bases between them. The CDR3 is made up of 17 amino acids. CDR3 sequence reads: CASSSGLALSGANVLTF. CDR3 DNA sequence: TGTGCCAGCAGTTCCGGACTGGCCCTCTCTGGGGCCAACGTCCTGACTTTC.

The chain is built from TRBV7-3 and TRBJ2-1; TRBD2 agrees at 13 bases. The CDR3 contains 14 residues. The germline V gene has CDR1 SGHTA and CDR2 FQGTGA. With V trimmed by 3 bases and J by 8 bases, 1 base remained unmatched. In DNA form, the CDR3 reads TGTGCCAGCAGCTTCGGGACTAGCGGGGATGAGCAGTTCTTC. Translating it yields CASSFGTSGDEQFF.